Listed here are 4 T cell receptor beta chains from one sample, sequenced in a study of PD-1 blockade in classical Hodgkin lymphoma. Following autologous stem cell transplantation, relapse occurred in every patient, and exposure to brentuximab vedotin varied. The table came from immunoSEQ multiplex PCR; TCRdb's copy has only in-frame clones and leaves some out. In the table there are approximately 100,000 clones, about 89% of which are singletons. Source: peripheral blood mononuclear cells (PBMCs), taken before the second cycle of nivolumab. The receptors were sampled from a human donor with classical Hodgkin lymphoma.

The chain has TRBV6-5 and TRBJ2-7, with D uncertain. The CDR3 has 10 residues. Germline-derived CDR1 and CDR2 are MNHEY and SVGAGI. Deletions cut 5 bases from V and 9 bases from J, with 8 bases between. The CDR3 reads CASSNRRQYF. The DNA of the CDR3 is TGTGCCAGCAGTAACCGACGGCAGTACTTC.

The chain is built from TRBV28 and TRBJ2-2; 15 nucleotides line up with TRBD2. Germline CDR1 reads MDHEN; CDR2 reads SYDVKM. Trimming cost V 5 bases and J 1 base; bases outside gene matches: 8. CDR3 length: 19 residues. This chain's CDR3 is CASSPPGLAGGLNTGELFF. The CDR3 nucleotides read TGTGCCAGCAGTCCACCGGGACTAGCGGGGGGCCTGAACACCGGGGAGCTGTTTTTT.

This clone was counted between two and nine times. The V call is TRBV5-1, the J call TRBJ1-6, with D perhaps matching TRBD1 (6 bases). The CDR3 sequence is 14 residues long. Per the germline V gene, CDR1 is SGHRS and CDR2 is YFSETQ. V lost 4 bases, J lost 10 bases, and 15 bases lay in between. CDR3 coding DNA: TGCGCCAGCAGCGAACAGGGTATGAACTCACCCCTCCACTTT. It encodes CASSEQGMNSPLHF.

The chain couples TRBV5-4 to TRBJ1-2; D is undetermined. Germline V gene lookup returns CDR1 SGHNT and CDR2 YYREEE (reference sequence). V gave up 0 bases and J gave up 4 bases, with 4 bases separating them. This CDR3 has 12 amino acids. The CDR3 DNA is TGTGCCAGCAGCTTGGTTCCCTATGGCTACACCTTC. Translation: CASSLVPYGYTF. The whole variable domain, remainder taken from reference TRBV5-4 and TRBJ1-2, is ETGVTQSPTHLIKTRGQQVTLRCSSQSGHNTVSWYQQALGQGPQFIFQYYREEENGRGNFPPRFSGLQFPNYSSELNVNALELDDSALYLCASSLVPYGYTFGSGTRLTVV.